The sequence of this T cell receptor (beta chain) was determined in a study of T cells in Graves' hyperthyroidism and ophthalmopathy. Across the whole study: The blood sample was taken at first diagnosis, before treatment began.

From germline, CDR1 is MDHEN and CDR2 SYDVKM. V was trimmed by 7 bases and J by 8 bases, leaving 17 bases between them. The CDR3 is made up of 13 amino acids. The source material, RNA transcripts, was used to amplify TCR beta CDR3 regions. A set of HTBI primers served as the primers for a first-round RT-PCR of the TCR CDR3. One entry per CDR3 protein, called by TCRdb with MiXCR from the multiplex PCR reads. This table holds about 560,000 distinct CDR3 sequences, 16% found once. Hyperthyroidism had been newly diagnosed in patients aged 18 to 65, and its duration was under 2 months. This sequence was found in a woman aged 18 to 35 with Graves' hyperthyroidism. The chain combines TRBV28 with TRBJ1-2; D unclear. Input material: blood. CDR3 residues: CASKASLMLGYTF. In nucleotides, the CDR3 is TGTGCCAGCAAGGCTTCGTTAATGTTGGGCTACACCTTC.